This TCR beta chain was identified during a study of CD8 T cells in Susac syndrome. The CDR3 spans 11 residues. From germline, CDR1 is MNHNY and CDR2 SVGAGI (reference sequence). The V gene lost 3 bases and the J gene lost 7 bases, with 3 bases spanning the gap. Reverse transcription of 0.5 to 1 ug RNA was performed with random hexamers. MiXCR, run by TCRdb on the immunoSEQ multiplex PCR reads, gives a single entry per CDR3 protein. The sample comprises some 90,000 distinct CDR3 sequences, over 80% of which are singletons, and less than 0.35% rests with the top ten. This sequence originates from a human donor in good health. This rearrangement joins TRBV6-6 to TRBJ2-2; no firm D call. The source material was CD8+ T cells from PBMCs. This CDR3 is CASSYVGELFF. The CDR3 nucleotides read TGTGCCAGCAGTTATGTCGGGGAGCTGTTTTTT.